These T cell receptor beta chains were read from a single sample in a study of blood T cells in healthy people across ages. TCRdb reanalysed the 5' RACE reads using MiXCR and keeps one entry per CDR3 protein. Here the sample spans some 290,000 distinct CDR3 sequences, less than 30% being singletons. Material: blood. All receptors come from a woman aged 70-85 years in good health. The CDR3 runs from the conserved cysteine through the conserved F or W. D genes are given only for firm matches. Only part of the rows carry a size: once, few, many, or a class if the clone is expanded.

>TRBD2|TRBJ2-5|-|TRBV20-1
CSARAGGRAKTQYF
TGCAGTGCTAGAGCAGGCGGGAGGGCAAAGACCCAGTACTTC
>-|TRBJ2-2|few|TRBV28
CASSLGRGPNTGELFF
TGTGCCAGCAGTTTGGGGCGGGGTCCGAACACCGGGGAGCTGTTTTTT
>TRBD2|TRBJ2-5|few|TRBV11-2
CASSPASLPGRSGSSRETQYF
TGTGCCAGCAGCCCCGCATCCTTGCCAGGGAGGAGCGGGAGTTCGCGAGAGACCCAGTACTTC
>TRBD2|TRBJ2-2|-|TRBV5-1
CASSHSPPGTKNTGELFF
TGCGCCAGCAGCCACTCACCCCCCGGGACTAAGAACACCGGGGAGCTGTTTTTT
>TRBD1|TRBJ2-5|-|TRBV5-1
CASSLQGYQETQYF
TGCGCCAGCAGCTTACAGGGGTACCAAGAGACCCAGTACTTC
>-|TRBJ1-1|-|TRBV20-1
CSAKKTQNTEAFF
TGCAGTGCAAAAAAGACTCAGAACACTGAAGCTTTCTTT
>-|TRBJ2-1|-|TRBV7-2
CASSLVFSGNEQFF
TGTGCCAGCAGCTTAGTCTTTTCCGGGAATGAGCAGTTCTTC
>TRBD2|TRBJ2-1|-|TRBV4-3
CASSQDLSGGAWEQFF
TGCGCCAGCAGCCAAGATCTTAGCGGGGGGGCCTGGGAGCAGTTCTTC
>-|TRBJ1-2|-|TRBV6-1
CASRKDGYTF
TGTGCCAGCAGGAAAGATGGCTACACCTTC
>-|TRBJ2-1|-|TRBV9
CASSVGRGAESNNEQFF
TGTGCCAGCAGCGTAGGTAGGGGGGCGGAGTCAAACAATGAGCAGTTCTTC
>TRBD1|TRBJ2-4|-|TRBV20-1
CSARTGQLAKNIQYF
TGCAGTGCTAGGACGGGACAGTTAGCCAAAAACATTCAGTACTTC
>TRBD1|TRBJ1-2|-|TRBV5-1
CASTIGTGGNYGYTF
TGCGCCAGCACCATAGGGACAGGGGGCAACTATGGCTACACCTTC
>TRBD1|TRBJ1-2|few|TRBV10-3
CAISEGTGYGYTF
TGTGCCATCAGTGAGGGGACAGGGTATGGCTACACCTTC
>-|TRBJ2-7|few|TRBV20-1
CSASGRAPAYEQYF
TGCAGTGCTAGCGGTAGGGCACCTGCCTACGAGCAGTACTTC
>-|TRBJ1-6|-|TRBV7-2
CASSLESESPLHF
TGTGCCAGCAGCTTAGAGTCCGAATCACCCCTCCACTTT
>-|TRBJ2-1|few|TRBV20-1
CSARASELRDEQFF
TGCAGTGCTAGGGCTAGCGAACTTAGGGATGAGCAGTTCTTC
>-|TRBJ2-5|-|TRBV7-9
CASSRGQFPRETQYF
TGTGCCAGCAGCCGCGGACAGTTCCCAAGGGAGACCCAGTACTTC
>TRBD2|TRBJ2-5|many|TRBV7-2
CASSPHSGSGGETQYF
TGTGCCAGCAGCCCACATAGCGGGAGTGGGGGAGAGACCCAGTACTTC
>-|TRBJ1-1|few|TRBV6-2/TRBV6-3
CASTHDEGATEAFF
TGTGCCAGCACCCATGACGAGGGTGCCACTGAAGCTTTCTTT
>-|TRBJ1-4|few|TRBV3-1
CASSQDGGLSNEKLFF
TGTGCCAGCAGCCAAGATGGCGGGCTGTCTAATGAAAAACTGTTTTTT
>-|TRBJ1-4|many|TRBV6-5
CASSYGQGIGKLFF
TGTGCCAGCAGTTACGGGCAGGGGATCGGAAAACTGTTTTTT
>TRBD1|TRBJ1-2|-|TRBV28
CAKRQGYNYGYTF
TGTGCCAAAAGACAGGGGTATAACTATGGCTACACCTTC
>-|TRBJ2-1|few|TRBV29-1
CSVALQNEQFF
TGCAGCGTTGCGCTACAAAATGAGCAGTTCTTC
>-|TRBJ1-5|few|TRBV28
CASTGGGSSNQPQHF
TGTGCCAGCACCGGGGGGGGCTCCAGCAATCAGCCCCAGCATTTT
>TRBD2|TRBJ2-5|many|TRBV20-1
CSANDLAGVGETQYF
TGCAGTGCTAATGACCTAGCGGGAGTTGGCGAGACCCAGTACTTC
>TRBD1|TRBJ2-7|-|TRBV6-4
CASSFSTGGLSYEQYF
TGTGCCAGCAGTTTCTCGACAGGGGGGTTAAGCTACGAGCAGTACTTC
>-|TRBJ2-7|-|TRBV7-2
CASSEKDLAYHYEQYF
TGTGCCAGCAGCGAAAAGGATCTAGCGTACCACTACGAGCAGTACTTC